The 18 T cell receptor beta chains below were found in one sample sequenced in a study of T-cell reconstitution after alpha-beta-depleted transplantation in children. The authors prepared the TCRbeta library with unique molecular identifiers. TCRdb independently ran MiXCR on the PCR reads; one entry per CDR3 protein. The sample carries almost 500,000 distinct CDR3 sequences, approximately 12% recorded once. Sequenced here: PBMCs from the stem cell graft donor, sampled from the stem cell graft. Source of these receptors: a human donor who donated a stem cell graft to a child with combined immunodeficiency.

This clonotype showed up just a few times. The chain is built from TRBV7-3 and TRBJ2-1, with D unclear. The CDR3 is 13 residues long. In germline, CDR1 is SGHTA, CDR2 FQGTGA. Trimming took 2 bases from V and 5 from J, leaving 7 bases between them. The CDR3 DNA is TGTGCCAGCAGCTTACCTCCTAACAATGAGCAGTTCTTC. This gives the protein CASSLPPNNEQFF.

This clonotype was detected ten times or more. CDR3 nucleotides: TGCGCCAGCAGATTAGACAGGGGGTCCTACAATGAGCAGTTCTTC. Protein product: CASRLDRGSYNEQFF. V gene TRBV4-3 combines with J gene TRBJ2-1, with TRBD1 identical over 9 bases. The CDR3 is 15 amino acids. The V segment lost 6 bases and the J segment 1 base; nucleotides outside the gene matches: 4. Germline lookup yields CDR1 LGHNA and CDR2 YSLEER.

This clonotype has a handful of counts. This rearrangement joins TRBV5-1 to TRBJ1-5, with a possible D match to TRBD1 (5 bases). The V gene lost 4 bases and the J gene lost 7 bases, with 12 bases spanning the gap. Germline V lookup: CDR1 SGHRS, CDR2 YFSETQ. CDR3 length: 13 amino acids. For the CDR3, the DNA is TGCGCCAGCAGCACAGGTGGCGGGCAGCCCCAGCATTTT. This codes for CASSTGGGQPQHF.

V and J are TRBV24-1 and TRBJ2-3, with D tentatively TRBD1 (5 bases). Looked up from germline, CDR1 is KGHDR and CDR2 is SFDVKD. The V end was cut by 1 base, the J end by 1 base, with 11 bases between. The CDR3 covers 16 residues. The CDR3 DNA reads as TGTGCCACCAGTGATTTCCTCAGGGCCGGCACAGATACGCAGTATTTT. Protein: CATSDFLRAGTDTQYF.

Points on this clonotype: At one boundary the junction diverges from the germline segment, which might be a read error. The V call is TRBV20-1, the J call TRBJ1-5; D not certain. The CDR3 contains 12 residues. Germline CDR1 and CDR2: DFQATT and SNEGSKA (reference sequence). The chain's CDR3 is CCASLSNQPQHF. DNA of the CDR3: TGCTGTGCTAGTCTGAGCAATCAGCCCCAGCATTTT.

J is TRBJ2-2 and V is TRBV29-1, with D perhaps matching TRBD1 (7 bases). Per germline, CDR1 SQVTM and CDR2 ANQGSEA. This CDR3 is built from 17 residues. Between the trimmed V and J ends, which lost 0 bases and 5 bases, there was a span of 19 bases. This chain's CDR3 is CSVEDSGAGGKTGELFF. CDR3 nucleotides: TGCAGCGTTGAAGATTCTGGGGCAGGGGGGAAAACCGGGGAGCTGTTTTTT.

The rearrangement uses TRBV5-1 and TRBJ2-7, with 8 nucleotides matching TRBD1. The CDR3 covers 16 residues. The germline gives CDR1 SGHRS, CDR2 YFSETQ. Trimming took 5 bases from V and 3 from J; bases not matched to a gene: 13. The CDR3 is CASRLESGTGLYEQYF. In DNA form, the CDR3 reads TGCGCCAGCAGACTTGAATCCGGGACAGGTCTCTACGAGCAGTACTTC. The entire variable domain, with the rest obtained from reference TRBV5-1 and TRBJ2-7, is as follows: KAGVTQTPRYLIKTRGQQVTLSCSPISGHRSVSWYQQTPGQGLQFLFEYFSETQRNKGNFPGRFSGRQFSNSRSEMNVSTLELGDSALYLCASRLESGTGLYEQYFGPGTRLTVT.

This clonotype is a singleton in its sample. The chain is built from TRBV12-3 or TRBV12-4 and TRBJ2-3; 14 nucleotides match TRBD2. The CDR3 runs 18 residues. J gave up 3 bases and V 6 bases, and 11 bases lay outside the gene matches. Written as DNA, the CDR3 is TGTGCCAGCAGAGGACTAGCGGGAGGACCTAGTGGGACAGATACGCAGTATTTT. Its translation is CASRGLAGGPSGTDTQYF.

V is TRBV20-1 and J is TRBJ1-1, with 7 bases that match TRBD1. Germline V gene data show CDR1 as DFQATT and CDR2 as SNEGSKA (reference sequence). V shed 5 bases and J 3 bases; nucleotides not matched to a gene: 3. CDR3 length: 12 amino acids. The DNA for the CDR3 is TGCAGTGCTCCTGACAGGGACACTGAAGCTTTCTTT. Its protein is CSAPDRDTEAFF.

This clonotype was counted only a few times. The gene calls are TRBV20-1 and TRBJ2-3; 11 bases line up with TRBD1. This CDR3 comprises 14 residues. J was trimmed by 3 bases and V by 5 bases; bases with no gene match: 4. In germline, CDR1 is DFQATT, CDR2 SNEGSKA (reference sequence). The chain's CDR3 is CSASGQGATDTQYF. Here the CDR3 DNA reads TGCAGTGCTTCCGGACAGGGGGCTACAGATACGCAGTATTTT.

In its sample, this clonotype was seen many times. V and J are TRBV20-1 and TRBJ2-3; D call uncertain. Germline assignment: CDR1 DFQATT and CDR2 SNEGSKA (reference sequence). The CDR3 is 18 amino acids. V was trimmed by 1 base and J by 1 base, leaving 21 bases between them. CDR3 DNA sequence: TGCAGTGCTAGAGTAGACTGGGCTTCTAAGCCCGGCACAGATACGCAGTATTTT. It codes for CSARVDWASKPGTDTQYF.

This clonotype has only a few counts. The chain is built from TRBV11-2 and TRBJ2-2; possible D gene TRBD1, 6 bases. The CDR3 is made up of 16 amino acids. The germline CDR1 and CDR2 sequences are SGHAT and FQNNGV. V was pared by 5 bases and J by 1 base, with 14 bases between. The DNA of the CDR3 is TGTGCCAGCAGCCCCCAAGGGACACTGAACACCGGGGAGCTGTTTTTT. Translation gives CASSPQGTLNTGELFF.

A few counts support this clonotype. This sequence joins TRBV19 and TRBJ2-1; the D gene is possibly TRBD2 (6 bases). The V and J ends lost 10 bases and 7 bases respectively, with 20 bases between them. The CDR3 covers 14 residues. Germline V lookup: CDR1 LNHDA, CDR2 SQIVND (reference sequence). CDR3 protein: CATRERPGDNEQFF. The CDR3 nucleotides read TGTGCCACCCGTGAACGGCCGGGAGATAATGAGCAGTTCTTC.

This rearrangement joins TRBV11-2 to TRBJ2-2; the D gene is possibly TRBD2 (5 bases). The CDR3 has 15 amino acids. Trimming took 7 bases from V and 5 from J, leaving 17 bases between them. CDR1 is SGHAT and CDR2 is FQNNGV in the germline V gene. CDR3 nucleotides: TGTGCCAGCACCACGTTAGCGCGAGTTACCGGGGAGCTGTTTTTT. Protein sequence: CASTTLARVTGELFF.

This clonotype was counted only a few times. The V call is TRBV12-3 or TRBV12-4, the J call TRBJ1-2, with D possibly being TRBD1 (6 bases). This CDR3 comprises 13 residues. The V end was cut by 6 bases, the J end by 7 bases, with 15 bases between. CDR3: CASSYGQTGGYTF. CDR3 DNA: TGTGCCAGCAGCTATGGACAGACCGGTGGCTACACCTTC.

The chain uses TRBV7-9 and TRBJ2-1, with D maybe TRBD2 (6 bases). The CDR3 contains 15 residues. Germline V gene lookup returns CDR1 SEHNR and CDR2 FQNEAQ (reference sequence). V gave up 5 bases and J gave up 8 bases, with 19 bases separating them. In nucleotides, the CDR3 is TGTGCCAGCAGCGCGCGGGGAAAAGGCTTGTATGAGCAGTTCTTC. Translated, it gives CASSARGKGLYEQFF.

This clonotype was picked up a small number of times. V is TRBV9 and J is TRBJ2-2; D call uncertain. Germline V gives CDR1 SGDLS, CDR2 YYNGEE. The CDR3 is 16 residues long. V dropped 0 bases and J dropped 4 bases, with 13 bases sitting between them. CDR3 region: CASSVEALLSTGELFF. CDR3 in DNA: TGTGCCAGCAGCGTAGAAGCGTTGCTATCCACCGGGGAGCTGTTTTTT. Full variable domain (remainder filled in from reference TRBV9 and TRBJ2-2): DSGVTQTPKHLITATGQRVTLRCSPRSGDLSVYWYQQSLDQGLQFLIQYYNGEERAKGNILERFSAQQFPDLHSELNLSSLELGDSALYFCASSVEALLSTGELFFGEGSRLTVL.

This clonotype has at least ten counts. J is TRBJ2-7 and V is TRBV29-1; 13 positions agree with TRBD2. The CDR3 runs 13 residues. CDR1 is SQVTM and CDR2 is ANQGSEA in the germline V gene. The J segment lost 3 bases and the V segment lost 7 bases, leaving 3 bases of the junction unmatched. CDR3 amino acids: CSARTSGSYEQYF. In DNA, the CDR3 is TGCAGCGCTCGGACTAGCGGGAGCTACGAGCAGTACTTC.